This paragraph covers one T cell receptor beta chain sequence. The sample comes from a study of blood T cell repertoires in COVID-19. Study-level background: T cells, B-cell-depleted T cells, or PBMCs supplied cDNA or gDNA.

Cohorts were assigned according to the clinical history that participants reported. Recovery among Cohort 3 donors was established by two negative PCRs, clearance, or symptom resolution. Measured with immunoSEQ multiplex PCR; TCRdb has only the in-frame clones, and not every one. The sample includes about 200,000 clones, 70% to 90% of them seen just once. The sequenced sample consisted of PBMCs or T cells enriched from blood (not recorded which). The TCR comes from a woman in her late teens or twenties who had recovered from COVID-19.

The CDR3 protein is CAWQRQGFGEAFF. The CDR3 nucleotides read TGTGCCTGGCAGAGACAGGGCTTTGGTGAAGCTTTCTTT. V is TRBV30 and J is TRBJ1-1; TRBD1 matches at 7 bases. Germline values: CDR1 GTSNPN, CDR2 SVGIG (reference sequence). The CDR3 sequence is 13 residues long. Trimming cost V 5 bases and J 7 bases; bases outside gene matches: 10.